The rows below give T cell receptor beta chains drawn from one sample of a study of T cells in Graves' hyperthyroidism and ophthalmopathy. MiXCR, run by TCRdb on the multiplex PCR reads, gives a single entry per CDR3 protein. The repertoire holds around 450,000 distinct CDR3 sequences, 15% to 18% seen once, with roughly 7.7% in the top ten. The sample was blood. The receptor set was obtained from a woman aged 18-30 years with Graves' hyperthyroidism. The CDR3 runs from the conserved cysteine through the conserved F or W. A D gene is named only where the DNA matches it firmly. The size entry is marked missing in some rows and otherwise reads once, few, many or a size class.

clone_size	cdr3_length	v_call	j_call	d_call	cdr3_nt	cdr3_aa
NA	16	TRBV19	TRBJ2-3	TRBD2	TGTGCCAGTAGTATCCGACTAGCGGGGCGCACAGATACGCAGTATTTT	CASSIRLAGRTDTQYF
NA	12	TRBV2	TRBJ1-4	NA	TGTGCCAGCAGGTCATTAAATGAAAAACTGTTTTTT	CASRSLNEKLFF
many	13	TRBV2	TRBJ1-1	NA	TGTGCCAGCAGACACAGGGTCGGGACTGAAGCTTTCTTT	CASRHRVGTEAFF
NA	16	TRBV27	TRBJ2-3	TRBD2	TGTGCCAGCAGCAAAGGGACTAGCGGGGGTATAGATACGCAGTATTTT	CASSKGTSGGIDTQYF
many	12	TRBV29-1	TRBJ1-4	TRBD1	TGCAGCGCCGGGACAGGGAATGAAAAACTGTTTTTT	CSAGTGNEKLFF
NA	16	TRBV9	TRBJ1-6	NA	TGTGCCAGCAGCGTAGGCCGGGACTCCTATAATTCACCCCTCCACTTT	CASSVGRDSYNSPLHF
many	13	TRBV20-1	TRBJ2-7	NA	TGCAGTGCTAGAGATTACCCCAAGTACGAGCAGTACTTC	CSARDYPKYEQYF
few	12	TRBV20-1	TRBJ1-4	NA	TGCAGTGCTAGAGCCGCAGGCGAAAAACTGTTTTTT	CSARAAGEKLFF
many	15	TRBV13	TRBJ2-7	TRBD2	TGTGCCAGCAGCCAAACTAGCGGGCTCACCTACGAGCAGTACTTC	CASSQTSGLTYEQYF
many	16	TRBV7-3	TRBJ2-3	TRBD2	TGTGCCAGCAGCCTCTCGACGGGAGGGCCGTCAGATACGCAGTATTTT	CASSLSTGGPSDTQYF
many	19	TRBV18	TRBJ1-2	TRBD1	TGTGCCAGCTCACCACCGGGACAGGGATTAAGGGCCACTAACTATGGCTACACCTTC	CASSPPGQGLRATNYGYTF
many	15	TRBV27	TRBJ1-5	TRBD1	TGTGCCAGCAGACCCAATCAGGGGGTTAATCAGCCCCAGCATTTT	CASRPNQGVNQPQHF
few	14	TRBV7-2	TRBJ2-2	NA	TGTGCCAGCAGCCAAGTAAGCGGCACCGGGGAGCTGTTTTTT	CASSQVSGTGELFF
many	15	TRBV20-1	TRBJ2-3	NA	TGCAGTGCTCGCCCCCCGGGCTCTAGCACAGATACGCAGTATTTT	CSARPPGSSTDTQYF
many	13	TRBV19	TRBJ1-5	NA	TGTGCCAGTAGTCCCTGGAGCAATCAGCCCCAGCATTTT	CASSPWSNQPQHF
many	15	TRBV7-3	TRBJ2-1	TRBD2	TGTGCCAGCAGCCTAAGCGGCGGGAGCAGTCATGAGCAGTTCTTC	CASSLSGGSSHEQFF
NA	17	TRBV9	TRBJ2-3	TRBD2	TGTGCCAGCAGTCCTACTAGCGGGAGTGTAATCACAGATACGCAGTATTTT	CASSPTSGSVITDTQYF
many	12	TRBV2	TRBJ2-5	TRBD1	TGTGCCAGCAGTTTAGGGAGACAGGGGCGTCACTTC	CASSLGRQGRHF
many	16	TRBV5-1	TRBJ2-1	TRBD1	TGCGCCAGCAGCTTCGTCCCGGGACAGGTTGCTCCTGAGCAGTTCTTC	CASSFVPGQVAPEQFF
many	13	TRBV7-9	TRBJ2-5	NA	TGTGCCAGCAGCTTAGTTCTTGACAGTAAAGTTTACTTC	CASSLVLDSKVYF
many	16	TRBV3-1	TRBJ2-1	TRBD2	TGTGCCAGCAGCCAAGCCTCAAGCGGGAGAAGTAATGAGCAGTTCTTC	CASSQASSGRSNEQFF
many	14	TRBV24-1	TRBJ2-1	NA	TGTGCCACCAGTGGGCGGACCGTCCACAATGAGCAGTTCTTC	CATSGRTVHNEQFF